The clone carrying this TCR beta chain was seen a single time. The antigen remains unidentified. Using immunoSEQ multiplex PCR, the repertoire was profiled, and TCRdb retains in-frame clones only, with some absent. The sample records a few hundred thousand clones, approximately 92% being singletons. CDR3 length equals 17 residues. V was clipped by 0 bases and J by 4 bases; unmatched bases: 11. Germline V gene data show CDR1 as SGHRS and CDR2 as YFSETQ. Sample treatment: approximately 18 received Ad26.COV2.S at low or high dose, single or two shots; several received placebo; per-sample allocation not given. Sampling occurred on day 63 after the first vaccine or placebo injection. Its platform was an Ad26 vector, and its expressed antigen was Wuhan-strain SARS-CoV-2 spike. The sample comes from a study of Ad26.COV2.S vaccination and SARS-CoV-2 variants. Whole-study context: The study gave Ad26.COV2.S intramuscularly, once or twice 56 days apart. Study-wide findings and caveats: The analyses of TCR breadth and depth may have understated the size of total T cell responses. Vaccine and placebo recipients had comparable breadth of non-spike TCRs.

The starting material was peripheral blood, obtained in a trial of Ad26.COV2.S vaccine versus placebo. This receptor was obtained from a person between 18 and 65 years old who received the Ad26.COV2.S COVID-19 vaccine or a placebo. The chain is built from TRBV5-1 and TRBJ2-5, with TRBD2 matching over 8 bases. The CDR3 here is CASSLDLGGAGRETQYF. CDR3 DNA sequence: TGCGCCAGCAGCTTGGATCTCGGGGGGGCCGGTCGAGAGACCCAGTACTTC. The variable domain in full, with the rest retrieved from reference TRBV5-1 and TRBJ2-5, is KAGVTQTPRYLIKTRGQQVTLSCSPISGHRSVSWYQQTPGQGLQFLFEYFSETQRNKGNFPGRFSGRQFSNSRSEMNVSTLELGDSALYLCASSLDLGGAGRETQYFGPGTRLLVL.